The clone carrying this T cell receptor (beta chain) was recorded only once. The antigen is undetermined. The sample belongs to a study of T cell responses to AZD1222 COVID-19 vaccine. Profiled with immunoSEQ multiplex PCR; TCRdb holds only in-frame clones, not every one. The sample has about 140,000 clones; about 93% are singletons. Findings and caveats of the study: Repertoire sampling was restricted to post-peak T cell response timepoints. Baseline serostatus was positive in only a handful of AZD1222 recipients.

Sequencing was performed on peripheral blood, taken 28 days after the second AZD1222 dose. The source of this sequence is an adult who received the AZD1222 COVID-19 vaccine.

CDR3 residues: CASSPLSGRALDTQYF. CDR3 in DNA: TGTGCCAGCAGTCCCCTTAGCGGGAGGGCCTTAGATACGCAGTATTTT. The V gene is TRBV27, the J gene TRBJ2-3; 11 bases fit TRBD2. This CDR3 region has 16 residues. Per the germline V gene, CDR1 is MNHEY and CDR2 is SMNVEV (reference sequence). Germline trimming cut 5 bases from V and 5 bases from J; bases unmatched to any gene: 9.